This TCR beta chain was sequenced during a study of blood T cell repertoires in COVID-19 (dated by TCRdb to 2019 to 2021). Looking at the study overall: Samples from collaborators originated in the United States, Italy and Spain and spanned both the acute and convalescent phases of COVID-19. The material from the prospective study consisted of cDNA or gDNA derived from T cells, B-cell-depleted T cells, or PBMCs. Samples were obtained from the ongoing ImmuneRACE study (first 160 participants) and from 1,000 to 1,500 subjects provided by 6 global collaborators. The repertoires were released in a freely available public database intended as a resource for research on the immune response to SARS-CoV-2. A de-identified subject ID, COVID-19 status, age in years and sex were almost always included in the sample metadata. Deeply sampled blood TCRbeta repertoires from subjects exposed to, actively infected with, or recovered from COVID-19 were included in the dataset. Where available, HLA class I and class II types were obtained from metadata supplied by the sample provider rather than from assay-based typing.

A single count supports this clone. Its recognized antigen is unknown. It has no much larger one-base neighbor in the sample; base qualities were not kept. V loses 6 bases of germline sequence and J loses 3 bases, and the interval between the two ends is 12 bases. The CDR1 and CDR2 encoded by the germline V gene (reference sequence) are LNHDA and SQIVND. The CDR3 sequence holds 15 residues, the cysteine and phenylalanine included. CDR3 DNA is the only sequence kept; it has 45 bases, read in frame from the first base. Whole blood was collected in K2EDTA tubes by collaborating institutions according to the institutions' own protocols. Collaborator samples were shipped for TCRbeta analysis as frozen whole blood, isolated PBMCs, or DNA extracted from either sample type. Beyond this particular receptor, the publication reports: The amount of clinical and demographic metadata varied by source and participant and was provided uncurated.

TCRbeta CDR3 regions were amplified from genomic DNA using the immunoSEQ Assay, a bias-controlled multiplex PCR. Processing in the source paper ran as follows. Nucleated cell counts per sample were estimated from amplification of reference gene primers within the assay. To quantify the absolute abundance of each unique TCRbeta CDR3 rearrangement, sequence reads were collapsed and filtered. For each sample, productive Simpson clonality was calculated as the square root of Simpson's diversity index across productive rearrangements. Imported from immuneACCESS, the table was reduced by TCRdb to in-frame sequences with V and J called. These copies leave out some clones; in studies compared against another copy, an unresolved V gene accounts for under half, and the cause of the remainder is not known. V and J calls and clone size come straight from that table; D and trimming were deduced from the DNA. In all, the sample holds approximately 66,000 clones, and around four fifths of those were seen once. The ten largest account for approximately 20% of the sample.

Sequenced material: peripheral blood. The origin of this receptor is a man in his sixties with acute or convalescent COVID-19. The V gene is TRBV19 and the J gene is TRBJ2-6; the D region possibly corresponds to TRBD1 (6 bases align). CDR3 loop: CASRSGVFGANVLTF. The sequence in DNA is TGTGCCAGTAGGTCAGGGGTCTTTGGGGCCAACGTCCTGACTTTC.